This T cell receptor beta chain was documented in a study of control samples from healthy donors and cancer patients. This clone was detected once. Profiling relied on immunoSEQ multiplex PCR, and the TCRdb table lists in-frame clones only, not all of them. The data contain approximately 52,000 clones, around 90% of them seen just once; the ten biggest clones take up over 11%. Looked up from germline, CDR1 is GTSNPN and CDR2 is SVGIG (reference sequence). Trimming removed 5 bases at V and 9 bases at J, with 11 bases between. The CDR3 loop spans 11 amino acids. The receptor was isolated from a man aged 55 to 70 with head and neck cancer. The sample was PBMCs. This chain links TRBV30 with TRBJ2-1, with D hard to call. For the CDR3, the DNA is TGTGCCTGGGGCCCGACCGGTGAGCAGTTCTTC. Protein: CAWGPTGEQFF.